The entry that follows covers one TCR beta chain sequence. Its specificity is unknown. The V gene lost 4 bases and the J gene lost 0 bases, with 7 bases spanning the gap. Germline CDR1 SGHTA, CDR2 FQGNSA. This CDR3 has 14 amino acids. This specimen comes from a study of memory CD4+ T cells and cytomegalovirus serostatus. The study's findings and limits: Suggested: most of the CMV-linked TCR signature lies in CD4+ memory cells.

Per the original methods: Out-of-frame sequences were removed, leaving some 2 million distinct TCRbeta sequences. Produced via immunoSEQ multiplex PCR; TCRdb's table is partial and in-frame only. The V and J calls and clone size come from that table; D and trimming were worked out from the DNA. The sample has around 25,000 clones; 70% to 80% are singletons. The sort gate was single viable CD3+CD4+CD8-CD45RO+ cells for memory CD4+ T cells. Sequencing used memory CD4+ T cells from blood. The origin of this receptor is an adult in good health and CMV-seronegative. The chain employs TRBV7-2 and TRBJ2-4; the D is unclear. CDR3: CASSSNQAKNIQYF. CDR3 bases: TGTGCCAGCAGCTCCAATCAAGCCAAAAACATTCAGTACTTC.